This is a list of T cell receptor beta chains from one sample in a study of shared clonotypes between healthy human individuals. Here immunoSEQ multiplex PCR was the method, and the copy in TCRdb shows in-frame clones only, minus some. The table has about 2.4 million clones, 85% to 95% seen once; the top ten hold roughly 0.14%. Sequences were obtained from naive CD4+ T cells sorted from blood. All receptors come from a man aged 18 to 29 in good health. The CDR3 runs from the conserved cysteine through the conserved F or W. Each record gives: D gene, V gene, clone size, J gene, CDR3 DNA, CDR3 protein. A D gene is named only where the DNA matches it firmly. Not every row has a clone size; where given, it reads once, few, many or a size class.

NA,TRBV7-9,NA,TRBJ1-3,TGTGCCAGCAGCTTGGGACGGTTCTCTGGAAACACCATATATTTT,CASSLGRFSGNTIYF
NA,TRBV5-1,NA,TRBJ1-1,TGCGCCAGCAGCTTGGAGGCTATGAACACTGAAGCTTTCTTT,CASSLEAMNTEAFF
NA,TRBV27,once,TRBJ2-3,TGTGCCAGCAGTTTAAGGTCCCTAGATACGCAGTATTTT,CASSLRSLDTQYF
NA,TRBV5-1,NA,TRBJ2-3,TGCGCCAGCAGCAAAGGTACTAACCAAGGAGGGCAGTATTTT,CASSKGTNQGGQYF
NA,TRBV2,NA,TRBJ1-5,TGTGCCAGTCCCCATCAGCCCCAGCATTTT,CASPHQPQHF
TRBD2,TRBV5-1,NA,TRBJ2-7,TGCGCCAGCAGCTTAACTAGCGGGACCGGGGAGCAGTACTTC,CASSLTSGTGEQYF
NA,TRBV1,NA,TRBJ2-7,TGCACCAGCAGCCAATGGGTTCCGGGACTAGCCCCCTACGAGCAGTACTTC,CTSSQWVPGLAPYEQYF
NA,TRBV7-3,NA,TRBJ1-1,TGTGCCAGCAGCTTGAAGGCAAACACTGAAGCTTTCTTT,CASSLKANTEAFF
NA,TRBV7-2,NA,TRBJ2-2,TGTGCCAGCAGCTTAGTTGGCGGGAACACCGGGGAGCTGTTTTTT,CASSLVGGNTGELFF
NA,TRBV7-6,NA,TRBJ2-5,TGTGCCAGCAGCTTAGAGGTCGAGACCCAGTACTTC,CASSLEVETQYF
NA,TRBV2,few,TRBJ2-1,TGTGCCAGCAGTGGCTACAATGAGCAGTTCTTC,CASSGYNEQFF
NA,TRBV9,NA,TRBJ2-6,TGTGCCAGCAGCGGCGGCCCTGGGGCCAACGTCCTGACTTTC,CASSGGPGANVLTF
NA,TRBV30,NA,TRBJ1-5,TGTGCCTGGAGTCCGCAGCGGTCAGGCAATCAGCCCCAGCATTTT,CAWSPQRSGNQPQHF
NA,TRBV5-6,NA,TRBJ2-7,TGTGCCAGCAGCGTGGACACTTACTACGAGCAGTACTTC,CASSVDTYYEQYF
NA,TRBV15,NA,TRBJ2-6,TGTGCCACCAGCAGAGAGGGGTCCAGGACCTCTGGGGCCAACGTCCTGACTTTC,CATSREGSRTSGANVLTF
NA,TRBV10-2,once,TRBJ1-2,TGCGCCAGCAGTGAGACAGGGAATGGCTACACCTTC,CASSETGNGYTF
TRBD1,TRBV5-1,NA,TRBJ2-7,TGCGCCAGCAGCTCAAAGGGACAGAGTTCCTACGAGCAGTACTTC,CASSSKGQSSYEQYF
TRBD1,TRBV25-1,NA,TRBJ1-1,TGTGCCAGCAGTGAATACCTGACCGGGACAGGGGGCACTGAAGCTTTCTTT,CASSEYLTGTGGTEAFF
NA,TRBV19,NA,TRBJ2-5,TGTGCCAGTAGTATTTTTGTCAGCGGCCAAGAGACCCAGTACTTC,CASSIFVSGQETQYF
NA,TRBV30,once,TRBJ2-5,TGTGCCTGGAGTAGGGGTACAGGGCAAGAGACCCAGTACTTC,CAWSRGTGQETQYF
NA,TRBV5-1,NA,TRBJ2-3,TGCGCCAGCAGCTTGGTGCCAGGCACAGATACGCAGTATTTT,CASSLVPGTDTQYF
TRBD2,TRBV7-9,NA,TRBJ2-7,TGTGCCAGCAGCTTAGAACTAGCGGGACCCTACGAGCAGTACTTC,CASSLELAGPYEQYF
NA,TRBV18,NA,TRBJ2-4,TGTGCCAGCTCACCAGGACAGATACTAGCCAAAAACATTCAGTACTTC,CASSPGQILAKNIQYF
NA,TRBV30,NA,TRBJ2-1,TGTGCCTGGAGTGTAAGACGAACTACCTACAATGAGCAGTTCTTC,CAWSVRRTTYNEQFF
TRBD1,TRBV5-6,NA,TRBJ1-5,TGTGCCAGCAGCTGGAGCGGGACAGGGAACCAGCATTTT,CASSWSGTGNQHF